The rows below give T cell receptor beta chains drawn from one sample of a study of graft-versus-host responses after intestinal transplantation. Clones were sequenced by immunoSEQ multiplex PCR, and TCRdb holds only the in-frame ones, with some missing. The data contain tens of thousands of clones, around 93% of them singletons. No antigen is known for these receptors. Sequenced material: unstimulated CD8+ T cells sorted from spleen or lymph node cells, taken before transplant. These receptors originate from a human donor who was the organ donor for an intestinal transplant. Both conserved end residues are part of each CDR3. Each record gives: clone size, V gene, J gene, D gene, CDR3 protein, CDR3 DNA. A D gene is named only where the DNA matches it firmly. The size entry is marked missing in some rows and otherwise reads once, few, many or a size class.

>.|TRBV30|TRBJ2-3|.
CAWIRTGNTDTQYF
TGTGCCTGGATCCGGACGGGGAACACAGATACGCAGTATTTT
>few|TRBV30|TRBJ2-7|.
CACSTAGAYEQYF
TGTGCCTGCTCCACGGCGGGGGCATACGAGCAGTACTTC
>few|TRBV27|TRBJ2-1|.
CASSLRDSDEQFF
TGTGCCAGCAGTTTAAGAGATTCGGATGAGCAGTTCTTC
>.|TRBV5-1|TRBJ1-3|.
CASSPLWASWGNTIYF
TGCGCCAGCAGCCCCCTCTGGGCTTCCTGGGGAAACACCATATATTTT
>.|TRBV6-4|TRBJ2-1|TRBD2
CASSDQGLAGSRNEQFF
TGTGCCAGCAGTGACCAGGGCCTAGCGGGAAGTAGGAATGAGCAGTTCTTC
>.|TRBV27|TRBJ1-1|TRBD1
CASSPTGTEAFF
TGTGCCAGCAGTCCGACAGGGACTGAAGCTTTCTTT
>.|TRBV5-4|TRBJ2-7|TRBD2
CASSGLGDEQYF
TGTGCCAGCTCGGGACTAGGCGACGAGCAGTACTTC
>.|TRBV15|TRBJ1-5|.
CATSGEGSYQPQHF
TGTGCCACCAGCGGGGAGGGTAGTTATCAGCCCCAGCATTTT
>.|TRBV27|TRBJ2-1|.
CVSSLYGLWEQFF
TGTGTCAGCAGTTTATATGGACTCTGGGAGCAGTTCTTC
>.|TRBV27|TRBJ2-1|TRBD2
CASSLLPGLAGSNEQFF
TGTGCCAGCAGTTTATTACCCGGGCTAGCGGGAAGCAATGAGCAGTTCTTC
>.|TRBV9|TRBJ2-7|TRBD2
CASSVAGGGYEQYF
TGTGCCAGCAGCGTAGCGGGGGGAGGCTACGAGCAGTACTTC